This T cell receptor beta chain is from a study of chemoradiotherapy in HPV16-positive cancers. Broader study findings: Candidate HPV-specific clones and E7-related TCR motifs grew in tumor during treatment.

The CDR3 is 13 residues long. Germline CDR1 is KGHSH and CDR2 is LQKENI. V lost 2 bases and J lost 6, with 9 bases in between. About this clone: The antigen is undetermined.

Assay: immunoSEQ multiplex PCR; the TCRdb copy retains only in-frame clones and omits some. Of under 2,500 clones listed, roughly nine tenths are singletons. The V call is TRBV18, the J call TRBJ2-3; D is uncertain. This clonotype originated in a human donor with HPV-associated anogenital cancer. This sample comprised tumor tissue, obtained from a patient who underwent chemoradiotherapy. The DNA of the CDR3 is TGTGCCAGCTCACCAAATGGTGACGATACGCAGTATTTT. This gives the protein CASSPNGDDTQYF.